These 27 T cell receptor beta chains share one sample of origin, sequenced in a study of cytomegalovirus exposure and HLA in healthy donors. The PCR employed 60 Vbeta primers together with 13 Jbeta primers. The data were produced by immunoSEQ multiplex PCR, yet TCRdb's version contains in-frame clones alone and is incomplete. The data contain 170,000 or so clones, 80% to 85% of them seen just once; the ten biggest clones take up around 1.9%. Sequenced sample: PBMCs. The receptors derive from a man aged 18-30 years in good health and CMV-seronegative.

In this sample, this clone turned up a few times. The chain is built from TRBV6-6 and TRBJ1-3; D is unclear. The germline V and J ends were trimmed by 3 bases and 0 bases, with 12 bases remaining between them. Per germline, CDR1 MNHNY and CDR2 SVGAGI (reference sequence). This CDR3 contains 16 residues. CDR3 loop: CASSYEGLSSGNTIYF. The CDR3 nucleotides are TGTGCCAGCAGTTATGAGGGTCTGAGCTCTGGAAACACCATATATTTT.

The V call is TRBV7-2, the J call TRBJ2-7, with TRBD1 as a possible D gene (6 bases). The CDR3 is made up of 13 amino acids. Germline V lookup: CDR1 SGHTA, CDR2 FQGNSA. V dropped 2 bases and J dropped 12 bases, with 17 bases sitting between them. This CDR3 is CASSLNRAQLRYF. CDR3 sequence (DNA): TGTGCCAGCAGCTTAAACAGGGCCCAACTTCGGTACTTC.

This clone was seen a few times. J is TRBJ2-7 and V is TRBV12-5; TRBD1 matches at 8 bases. Trimming at V came to 6 bases and at J to 7 bases, leaving 5 bases not matched to a gene. From germline, CDR1 is LGHNT and CDR2 FRNRAP. This CDR3 spans 12 amino acids. The CDR3 loop reads CASGPGQAEQYF. The CDR3 nucleotides read TGTGCTAGTGGACCGGGACAGGCGGAGCAGTACTTC.

This chain connects TRBV27 to TRBJ1-4, with 10 bases lining up with TRBD1. This CDR3 contains 15 residues. V was pared by 3 bases and J by 4 bases, with 2 bases of the junction left unmatched. The V gene's germline CDR1 is MNHEY and CDR2 SMNVEV (reference sequence). This CDR3 is CASSLTGGLNEKLFF. CDR3 DNA sequence: TGTGCCAGCAGTTTGACAGGGGGCCTTAATGAAAAACTGTTTTTT.

The chain joins TRBV5-4 to TRBJ1-1, with D uncertain. V was cut by 4 bases and J by 0 bases, with 10 bases left in between. Per the germline V gene, CDR1 is SGHNT and CDR2 is YYREEE (reference sequence). The CDR3 covers 14 residues. This chain's CDR3 is CASSPTTLNTEAFF. CDR3 bases: TGTGCCAGCAGCCCGACAACTCTGAACACTGAAGCTTTCTTT.

The chain employs TRBV30 and TRBJ2-7, with D maybe TRBD1 (6 bases). The CDR3 covers 12 residues. Trimming pared 7 bases from V and 1 base from J, leaving 11 bases between. Germline V gives CDR1 GTSNPN, CDR2 SVGIG (reference sequence). CDR3 sequence (DNA): TGTGCCTTATGGGGGCGATCCTACGAGCAGTACTTC. The encoded protein is CALWGRSYEQYF.

A word on this clone: The same CDR3 arises from other DNA sequences in this sample as well. The J gene is TRBJ2-1, the V gene TRBV5-1, with TRBD1 matching 7 bases. Germline CDR1 is SGHRS and CDR2 is YFSETQ. The CDR3 sequence is 15 residues long. With 4 bases clipped from V and 0 bases from J, the junction kept 4 bases outside the gene matches. CDR3 sequence (DNA): TGCGCCAGCAGCGCAGGGGGATCCTCCTACAATGAGCAGTTCTTC. Protein product: CASSAGGSSYNEQFF.

The rearrangement uses TRBV11-2 and TRBJ1-1; 9 bases align to TRBD1. Germline assignment: CDR1 SGHAT and CDR2 FQNNGV. V was pared by 0 bases and J by 11 bases, with 4 bases of the junction left unmatched. This CDR3 region has 13 residues. The CDR3 spells CASSLDGTGWAFF. DNA of the CDR3: TGTGCCAGCAGCTTAGATGGGACAGGGTGGGCTTTCTTT. The full variable domain, with the rest looked up from reference TRBV11-2 and TRBJ1-1, is EAGVAQSPRYKIIEKRQSVAFWCNPISGHATLYWYQQILGQGPKLLIQFQNNGVVDDSQLPKDRFSAERLKGVDSTLKIQPAKLEDSAVYLCASSLDGTGWAFFGQGTRLTVV.

The chain links TRBV2 to TRBJ2-1, with D uncertain. The V and J ends lost 8 bases and 5 bases respectively, with 25 bases between them. Germline CDR1 reads SNHLY; CDR2 reads FYNNEI. CDR3 length equals 17 residues. CDR3: CASLLQPLGRRDNEQFF. The CDR3 DNA reads as TGTGCCAGCTTATTACAGCCATTAGGCCGACGTGACAATGAGCAGTTCTTC. Combining the CDR3 with reference TRBV2 and TRBJ2-1 gives the whole variable domain EPEVTQTPSHQVTQMGQEVILRCVPISNHLYFYWYRQILGQKVEFLVSFYNNEISEKSEIFDDQFSVERPDGSNFTLKIRSTKLEDSAMYFCASLLQPLGRRDNEQFFGPGTRLTVL.

The genes are TRBV9 and TRBJ2-2; 10 bases match TRBD2. J gave up 5 bases and V 2 bases, and 12 bases lay outside the gene matches. The CDR3 extends over 18 amino acids. Germline V lookup: CDR1 SGDLS, CDR2 YYNGEE. The CDR3 DNA reads TGTGCCAGCAGCGTTTCTAGCGGGGGCCGATGGGGGACCGGGGAGCTGTTTTTT. Translation gives CASSVSSGGRWGTGELFF. Combining the CDR3 with reference TRBV9 and TRBJ2-2 gives the whole variable domain DSGVTQTPKHLITATGQRVTLRCSPRSGDLSVYWYQQSLDQGLQFLIQYYNGEERAKGNILERFSAQQFPDLHSELNLSSLELGDSALYFCASSVSSGGRWGTGELFFGEGSRLTVL.

CDR3 DNA sequence: TGTGCCAGCAGTGTGACAGTCCAAGAGACCCAGTACTTC. Its translation is CASSVTVQETQYF. V is TRBV27 and J is TRBJ2-5; possibly TRBD1 for D (5 bases). The CDR3 runs to 13 residues. Germline V gives CDR1 MNHEY, CDR2 SMNVEV (reference sequence). V lost 5 bases to trimming and J lost 1 base, with 8 bases between them.

This clone was detected a few times. This chain uses TRBV6-5 with TRBJ1-5, with a weak D call TRBD1 (6 bases). The V gene's germline CDR1 is MNHEY and CDR2 SVGAGI. The CDR3 length is 14 residues. Trimming cost V 6 bases and J 2 bases, with 11 bases left between them. This CDR3 reads CASSSTGRNQPQHF. Written as DNA, the CDR3 is TGTGCCAGCAGCTCGACAGGACGCAATCAGCCCCAGCATTTT.

The V call is TRBV9, the J call TRBJ2-1, with D tentatively TRBD1 (9 bases). The CDR3 is 17 amino acids. Trimming left V 4 bases short and J 7 bases short, with 24 bases between. The V gene's germline CDR1 is SGDLS and CDR2 YYNGEE. The CDR3 DNA reads TGTGCCAGCAGCCCCCCGGGGGGGGACAGGGCGAGGAATGAGCAGTTCTTC. It is translated as CASSPPGGDRARNEQFF.

CDR3 residues: CAWSLMSSYNSPLHF. DNA for the CDR3: TGTGCCTGGAGCCTAATGAGCTCCTATAATTCACCCCTCCACTTT. This chain links TRBV30 with TRBJ1-6; D unclear. V was cut by 3 bases and J by 0 bases, with 9 bases left in between. Germline V gene data show CDR1 as GTSNPN and CDR2 as SVGIG (reference sequence). The CDR3 contains 15 residues.

The CDR3 DNA follows: TGTGCCAGTAGGGACAGGGGACGCGCAGATACGCAGTATTTT. Encoded protein: CASRDRGRADTQYF. The chain couples TRBV19 to TRBJ2-3, with 9 bases that match TRBD1. Germline assignment: CDR1 LNHDA and CDR2 SQIVND (reference sequence). This CDR3 region has 14 residues. Trimming cost V 6 bases and J 4 bases; bases outside gene matches: 5.

V usage is TRBV28 and J usage is TRBJ2-7; D may be TRBD2 (6 bases). CDR1 is MDHEN, CDR2 SYDVKM, per germline. V lost 3 bases to trimming and J lost 6 bases, with 15 bases between them. The CDR3 totals 14 residues. For the CDR3, the DNA is TGTGCCAGCAGTTTGCCCTTCGGAGCGGGCGAGCAGTACTTC. The encoded protein is CASSLPFGAGEQYF.

The chain carries TRBV9 and TRBJ1-1; maybe TRBD1 (5 bases). Germline CDR1 and CDR2: SGDLS and YYNGEE. This CDR3 has 13 residues. V lost 5 bases and J 4 bases, leaving 12 bases between the germline ends. For the CDR3, the DNA is TGTGCCAGCAGTCCTTGGGGGGGCACTGAAGCTTTCTTT. The encoded protein is CASSPWGGTEAFF.

The chain combines TRBV2 with TRBJ2-7; 8 positions match TRBD2. The CDR3 consists of 15 residues. V gave up 6 bases and J gave up 2 bases; unmatched junction bases: 9. Germline loops: CDR1 SNHLY, CDR2 FYNNEI. CDR3 DNA sequence: TGTGCCAGCAGCGCCATGAGCGGGGGCCCCTACGAGCAGTACTTC. Translation: CASSAMSGGPYEQYF.

A single count supports this clone. This sequence joins TRBV5-1 and TRBJ1-2, with TRBD1 as a possible D gene (5 bases). V lost 4 bases and J 6 bases, leaving 10 bases between the germline ends. The CDR3 loop spans 12 amino acids. Per the germline V gene, CDR1 is SGHRS and CDR2 is YFSETQ. The CDR3 reads CASSAGQHGYTF. CDR3 nucleotide sequence: TGCGCCAGCAGCGCAGGGCAGCATGGCTACACCTTC. The whole variable domain, filled in from reference TRBV5-1 and TRBJ1-2, reads KAGVTQTPRYLIKTRGQQVTLSCSPISGHRSVSWYQQTPGQGLQFLFEYFSETQRNKGNFPGRFSGRQFSNSRSEMNVSTLELGDSALYLCASSAGQHGYTFGSGTRLTVV.

The table lists this clone with a few counts. This chain joins TRBV5-1 and TRBJ2-7; D is possibly TRBD1 (5 bases). The CDR3 is 14 residues long. Germline CDR1 reads SGHRS; CDR2 reads YFSETQ. Trimming removed 4 bases at V and 3 bases at J, with 14 bases between. Written as DNA, the CDR3 is TGCGCCAGCAGCCTCACAGGACCTCTCTACGAGCAGTACTTC. Its translation is CASSLTGPLYEQYF.

The chain employs TRBV13 and TRBJ2-7, with 8 bases that match TRBD1. The V gene end was trimmed by 0 bases and the J gene end by 3 bases; junction bases not matched to a gene: 1. The CDR3 loop spans 14 amino acids. Per the germline V gene, CDR1 is PRHDT and CDR2 is FYEKMQ (reference sequence). DNA for the CDR3: TGTGCCAGCAGCTTAGGACAGGGGGGCTACGAGCAGTACTTC. It yields the protein CASSLGQGGYEQYF.

The rearrangement joins TRBV5-1 to TRBJ2-1; TRBD2 matches 8 bases. Germline CDR1 is SGHRS and CDR2 is YFSETQ. With V trimmed by 0 bases and J by 8 bases, 16 bases remained unmatched. There are 18 residues in the CDR3. CDR3 sequence (DNA): TGCGCCAGCAGCTTGGCCCCTCGGTTGGGCGGGGGGTACGATGAGCAGTTCTTC. Its protein product is CASSLAPRLGGGYDEQFF.

This chain links TRBV29-1 with TRBJ2-2; D perhaps matches TRBD2 (7 bases). Germline assignment: CDR1 SQVTM and CDR2 ANQGSEA. Trimming removed 3 bases at V and 5 bases at J, with 10 bases between. The CDR3 is 13 amino acids. CDR3: CSVDRGGTGELFF. CDR3 DNA: TGCAGCGTTGACAGGGGAGGGACCGGGGAGCTGTTTTTT.

This chain links TRBV5-6 with TRBJ2-2; 9 nucleotides agree with TRBD1. V dropped 0 bases and J dropped 3; count of bases not matched to a gene: 3. Germline loops: CDR1 SGHDT, CDR2 YYEEEE. The CDR3 runs to 16 residues. CDR3 protein: CASSLARDRDTGELFF. The CDR3 nucleotides read TGTGCCAGCAGCTTGGCCCGGGACAGGGACACCGGGGAGCTGTTTTTT.

CDR3 in DNA: TGTGCCAGCAGTACGACAGACGGCAATCAGCCCCAGCATTTT. Its protein product is CASSTTDGNQPQHF. The rearrangement joins TRBV27 to TRBJ1-5, with D perhaps matching TRBD1 (5 bases). The CDR3 has 14 residues. V dropped 5 bases and J dropped 2 bases, with 10 bases sitting between them. Germline lookup yields CDR1 MNHEY and CDR2 SMNVEV (reference sequence).

The CDR3 sequence is CASSVETVLLTGELFF. CDR3 nucleotides: TGCGCCAGCAGCGTGGAGACAGTTCTTCTGACCGGGGAGCTGTTTTTT. The chain joins TRBV5-1 to TRBJ2-2; D is possibly TRBD1 (5 bases). Germline V lookup: CDR1 SGHRS, CDR2 YFSETQ. The V and J ends lost 4 bases and 5 bases respectively, with 18 bases between them. This CDR3 is built from 16 residues.

This clone was seen just once. J is TRBJ2-3 and V is TRBV7-7; 7 nucleotides match TRBD2. The germline gives CDR1 SSHAT, CDR2 FNYEAQ (reference sequence). The CDR3 covers 14 residues. The V segment lost 2 bases and the J segment 9 bases; nucleotides outside the gene matches: 8. The CDR3 sequence is CASSLSRDYGTQYF. CDR3 DNA: TGTGCCAGCAGCTTATCCCGGGACTACGGAACGCAGTATTTT.